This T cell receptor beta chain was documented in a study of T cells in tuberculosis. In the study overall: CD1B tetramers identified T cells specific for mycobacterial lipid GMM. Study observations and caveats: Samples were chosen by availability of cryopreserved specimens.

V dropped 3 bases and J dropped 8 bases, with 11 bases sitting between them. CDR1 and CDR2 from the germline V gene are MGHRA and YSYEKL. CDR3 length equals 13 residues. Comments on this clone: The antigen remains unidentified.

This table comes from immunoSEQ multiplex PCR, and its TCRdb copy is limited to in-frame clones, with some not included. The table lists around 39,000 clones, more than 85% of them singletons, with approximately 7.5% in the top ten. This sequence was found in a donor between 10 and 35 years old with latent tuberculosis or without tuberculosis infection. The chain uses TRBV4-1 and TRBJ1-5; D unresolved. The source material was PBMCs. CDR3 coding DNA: TGCGCCAGCAGCCAGGCCATTTCTGAGCCCCAGCATTTT. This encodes CASSQAISEPQHF.